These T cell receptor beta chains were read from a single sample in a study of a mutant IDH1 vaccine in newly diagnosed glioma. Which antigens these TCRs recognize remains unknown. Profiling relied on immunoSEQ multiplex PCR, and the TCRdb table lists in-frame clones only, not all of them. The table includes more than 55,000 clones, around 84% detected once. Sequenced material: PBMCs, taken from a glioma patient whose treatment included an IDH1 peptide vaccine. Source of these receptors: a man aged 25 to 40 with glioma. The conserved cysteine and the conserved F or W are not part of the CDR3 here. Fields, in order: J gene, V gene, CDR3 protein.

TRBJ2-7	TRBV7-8	ASTPRGGFRYEQY
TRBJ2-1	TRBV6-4	ASSDSENNEQF
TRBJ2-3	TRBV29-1	SVESQGGTDTQY
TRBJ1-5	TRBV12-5	ASRSPRGLNQPQH
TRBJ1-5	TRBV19	ASSIGTASNQPQH
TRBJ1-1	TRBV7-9	ASSSRGGPMNTEAF
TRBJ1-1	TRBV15	ATSREWGTEAF
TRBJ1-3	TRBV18	ASSPPGQNSGNTIY
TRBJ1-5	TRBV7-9	ASSLEQGRYQPQH
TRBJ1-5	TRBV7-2	ASRTRHPNQPQH
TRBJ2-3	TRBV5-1	ASRGQGSDTQY
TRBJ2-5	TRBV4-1	ASSQAGTAQETQY
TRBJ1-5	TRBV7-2	ASSSIQGNQPQH
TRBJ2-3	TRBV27	ASSPADRGLDTQY
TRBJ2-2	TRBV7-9	ASSGPWGKEMNTGELF
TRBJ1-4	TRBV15	ATSRAGAGEKLF
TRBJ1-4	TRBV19	ASKEAGWEKLF
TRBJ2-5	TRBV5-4	ATTDPLQETQY
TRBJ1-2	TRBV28	ASSPKGGGYT
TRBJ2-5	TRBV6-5	ASSYRGRLETQY